According to its frequency, the clone carrying this TCR beta chain is medium-sized. The authors made TCR beta libraries using UMI-labeled 5' RACE. After re-calling the 5' RACE reads, TCRdb lists one entry per CDR3 protein, DNA absent. Listed are about 3,600 distinct CDR3 sequences; around 33% falls within the top ten. RNA was isolated from duplicate vials, each containing under 170,000 sorted CD8+ T cells, for every subset. This sample was included in a study of human CD8 memory T cell subsets. This CDR3 region has 14 residues. Germline values: CDR1 SEHNR, CDR2 FQNEAQ (reference sequence). The rearrangement joins TRBV7-9 to TRBJ2-7; TCRdb selects TRBD1, and the lack of DNA leaves this call unchecked. The TCR comes from a human donor in good health. Sequencing was carried out using CD8+ effector memory T cells (TEM) sorted from PBMCs. The subset is: effector memory CD8 T cells, CCR7- CD45RO+ CD95+. Here the CDR3 reads CASSARTDHYEQYF.